The rows below give T cell receptor beta chains drawn from one sample of a study of T cells after yellow fever vaccination. TCRdb fed the 5' RACE reads into MiXCR, producing one record per CDR3 protein. The table has some 240,000 distinct CDR3 sequences, approximately 3.8% seen once. Here the sequenced sample was PBMCs, taken 15 days after the yellow fever booster vaccination. The receptors derive from a man younger than 30 who received the YFV17D yellow fever vaccine. Each CDR3 is given with its conserved first and last residue. Each record gives: D gene, V gene, clone size, J gene, CDR3 protein, CDR3 DNA. The D gene is left open where the match is weak. Size is omitted from some rows. Given values are once, few, many or a class for expanded clones.

>TRBD1|TRBV18|many|TRBJ1-2
CASSPTTGMDYGYTF
TGTGCCAGCTCACCAACGACAGGGATGGACTATGGCTACACCTTC
>-|TRBV5-1|-|TRBJ2-5
CASKAGGERETQYF
TGCGCCAGCAAGGCTGGCGGGGAACGGGAGACCCAGTACTTC
>-|TRBV4-3|many|TRBJ1-1
CASSEHRGRNTEAFF
TGCGCCAGCAGCGAACACAGAGGTCGGAACACTGAAGCTTTCTTT
>-|TRBV20-1|-|TRBJ1-5
CSDSNPWGNQPQHF
TGCAGTGATAGTAATCCGTGGGGCAATCAGCCCCAGCATTTT
>-|TRBV27|many|TRBJ1-1
CASSPISTALRTEAFF
TGTGCCAGCAGTCCAATATCGACGGCTCTTAGAACTGAAGCTTTCTTT
>TRBD2|TRBV7-2|many|TRBJ2-3
CASSLGATSGGRFTDTQYF
TGTGCCAGCAGCTTAGGGGCAACTAGCGGGGGCCGATTCACAGATACGCAGTATTTT
>-|TRBV27|many|TRBJ1-5
CASSFGRNQPQHF
TGTGCCAGCAGTTTTGGGCGCAATCAGCCCCAGCATTTT
>-|TRBV6-5|many|TRBJ2-1
CASRSGRGGNEQFF
TGTGCCAGCAGGTCAGGTCGGGGCGGGAATGAGCAGTTCTTC
>TRBD2|TRBV29-1|many|TRBJ2-2
CSVEMASGGRTGELFF
TGCAGCGTTGAGATGGCGAGCGGGGGACGAACCGGGGAGCTGTTTTTT
>-|TRBV6-5|many|TRBJ2-3
CASSTTRGGLATSTDTQYF
TGTGCCAGCAGTACTACGCGAGGGGGGCTAGCGACTAGCACAGATACGCAGTATTTT
>TRBD1|TRBV7-2|many|TRBJ1-3
CASSSTGQSGNTIYF
TGTGCCAGCAGCTCGACGGGACAGTCTGGAAACACCATATATTTT
>TRBD2|TRBV7-9|many|TRBJ2-7
CASSLIAGGFYEQYF
TGTGCCAGCAGCTTGATTGCGGGGGGCTTCTACGAGCAGTACTTC
>-|TRBV7-2|many|TRBJ2-7
CASSQQPRGEQYF
TGTGCCAGCAGCCAACAACCCAGGGGCGAGCAGTACTTC
>-|TRBV9|many|TRBJ2-3
CASSPQRTAQYF
TGTGCCAGCAGCCCCCAGCGGACCGCGCAGTATTTT
>TRBD2|TRBV7-9|many|TRBJ2-1
CASSLVAGTYNEQFF
TGTGCCAGCAGCTTAGTAGCGGGGACTTACAATGAGCAGTTCTTC
>-|TRBV9|few|TRBJ2-3
CASSVERRTNTQYF
TGTGCCAGCAGCGTAGAGCGGCGGACTAATACGCAGTATTTT
>-|TRBV5-4|many|TRBJ1-2
CASSPWGFNYGYTF
TGTGCCAGCAGCCCCTGGGGGTTTAACTATGGCTACACCTTC
>TRBD1|TRBV7-7|many|TRBJ2-2
CASSLKTGVTGELFF
TGTGCCAGCAGCTTAAAGACAGGGGTGACCGGGGAGCTGTTTTTT
>TRBD1|TRBV5-4|many|TRBJ2-2
CASSFGGTGYTGELFF
TGTGCCAGCAGCTTTGGCGGGACAGGGTACACCGGGGAGCTGTTTTTT
>-|TRBV7-9|many|TRBJ1-4
CASSSSGPNEKLFF
TGTGCCAGCAGCTCCTCAGGTCCTAATGAAAAACTGTTTTTT
>-|TRBV7-2|many|TRBJ2-3
CASSLGPGLRRDTQYF
TGTGCCAGCAGCTTAGGACCAGGCCTAAGAAGAGATACGCAGTATTTT
>-|TRBV6-2/TRBV6-3|many|TRBJ2-5
CASSYSGSSETQYF
TGTGCCAGCAGTTACTCTGGCTCGTCAGAGACCCAGTACTTC
>-|TRBV4-1|few|TRBJ1-3
CASSPLHLQRNTIYF
TGCGCCAGCAGCCCACTACATCTTCAAAGAAACACCATATATTTT
>-|TRBV5-1|many|TRBJ2-3
CASSPEPATDTQYF
TGCGCCAGCAGCCCTGAACCTGCCACAGATACGCAGTATTTT
>-|TRBV7-2|many|TRBJ2-5
CASSSDYGETQYF
TGTGCCAGCAGCTCGGACTATGGGGAGACCCAGTACTTC
>TRBD2|TRBV20-1|many|TRBJ2-1
CSARGLAEYNEQFF
TGCAGTGCTAGAGGACTAGCGGAATACAATGAGCAGTTCTTC
>TRBD1|TRBV27|-|TRBJ1-2
CASSRMDRAGGYTF
TGTGCCAGCAGCCGGATGGACAGGGCGGGAGGCTACACCTTC
>-|TRBV5-1|many|TRBJ1-1
CASSLLNLGGTEAFF
TGCGCCAGCAGCTTGTTAAACTTGGGGGGCACTGAAGCTTTCTTT
>-|TRBV5-5|many|TRBJ1-2
CASSSLDALYGYTF
TGTGCCAGCAGTTCTCTTGACGCGTTATATGGCTACACCTTC
>-|TRBV10-3|-|TRBJ1-1
CAISAAENTEAFF
TGTGCCATCAGTGCAGCTGAGAACACTGAAGCTTTCTTT
>-|TRBV6-2/TRBV6-3|many|TRBJ2-1
CASSYNNEQFF
TGTGCCAGCAGTTACAACAATGAGCAGTTCTTC
>-|TRBV7-9|many|TRBJ1-3
CASSLEALRDTIYF
TGTGCCAGCAGCTTAGAGGCTCTGAGGGACACCATATATTTT
>-|TRBV5-1|many|TRBJ2-3
CASKKGSSSTDTQYF
TGCGCCAGCAAAAAAGGGTCTTCCAGCACAGATACGCAGTATTTT
>TRBD1|TRBV12-3/TRBV12-4|many|TRBJ1-6
CASSPQGESSPLHF
TGTGCCAGCAGCCCTCAGGGGGAAAGTTCACCCCTCCACTTT
>TRBD1|TRBV6-5|many|TRBJ1-2
CASSYRTDRGYGYTF
TGTGCCAGCAGTTACCGGACGGACAGGGGCTATGGCTACACCTTC
>TRBD1|TRBV7-2|many|TRBJ2-3
CASSLAGTEGTDTQYF
TGTGCCAGCAGCTTAGCTGGGACAGAAGGCACAGATACGCAGTATTTT
>-|TRBV5-5|many|TRBJ1-6
CASSLRIPDSPLHF
TGTGCCAGCAGCTTGAGGATCCCAGATTCACCCCTCCACTTT
>TRBD1|TRBV12-3/TRBV12-4|many|TRBJ1-3
CASSPGQGRVDTIYF
TGTGCCAGCAGTCCGGGACAGGGACGTGTGGACACCATATATTTT
>-|TRBV5-1|many|TRBJ2-3
CASSLGQGRADTQYF
TGCGCCAGCAGCTTGGGCCAGGGAAGGGCAGATACGCAGTATTTT
>-|TRBV5-4|many|TRBJ1-1
CASSPPQRVNTEAFF
TGTGCCAGCAGCCCCCCACAAAGGGTGAACACTGAAGCTTTCTTT
>-|TRBV20-1|many|TRBJ1-5
CSARPEGQPQHF
TGCAGTGCCAGACCGGAGGGTCAGCCCCAGCATTTT
>-|TRBV5-1|many|TRBJ1-3
CASSPRGGDTIYF
TGCGCCAGCAGCCCGCGCGGAGGGGACACCATATATTTT
>-|TRBV7-2|many|TRBJ1-6
CASSPRSYSPLHF
TGTGCCAGCAGCCCCAGGTCCTATTCACCCCTCCACTTT
>TRBD1|TRBV6-6|-|TRBJ2-6
CASRHRSRDRGLYGNVLTF
TGTGCCAGCAGGCACCGGTCTCGGGACAGGGGTTTGTATGGCAACGTCCTGACTTTC
>-|TRBV19|many|TRBJ1-4
CASSPLLRDGDEKLFF
TGTGCCAGTAGTCCTTTACTCCGGGACGGTGATGAAAAACTGTTTTTT
>-|TRBV4-3|many|TRBJ2-1
CASSPERSSYNEQFF
TGCGCCAGCAGCCCGGAGAGGAGCTCCTACAATGAGCAGTTCTTC
>TRBD2|TRBV12-3/TRBV12-4|many|TRBJ2-1
CASSLAITSGGEDEQFF
TGTGCCAGCAGTTTAGCGATAACTAGCGGGGGGGAGGATGAGCAGTTCTTC
>-|TRBV7-9|many|TRBJ1-1
CASSLENREAFF
TGTGCCAGCAGCTTAGAAAACAGGGAAGCTTTCTTT
>-|TRBV10-2|-|TRBJ1-2
CASSESRRGGTPYGYTF
TGCGCCAGCAGTGAGTCGAGGCGGGGCGGGACCCCCTATGGCTACACCTTC
>-|TRBV20-1|many|TRBJ1-1
CSARDTGLGGEAFF
TGCAGTGCTAGAGATACAGGCCTGGGGGGGGAAGCTTTCTTT
>TRBD1|TRBV12-3/TRBV12-4|many|TRBJ2-2
CASSPGGAAGELFF
TGTGCCAGCAGTCCAGGGGGCGCGGCCGGGGAGCTGTTTTTT
>TRBD2|TRBV29-1|many|TRBJ2-5
CSVDPGGTETQYF
TGCAGCGTTGACCCGGGGGGTACGGAGACCCAGTACTTC
>TRBD2|TRBV7-2|many|TRBJ2-2
CASSPGTRRGNTGELFF
TGTGCCAGCAGCCCTGGGACTAGACGAGGCAACACCGGGGAGCTGTTTTTT
>-|TRBV10-3|many|TRBJ1-5
CATRRVGQANQPQHF
TGTGCCACACGCAGGGTAGGCCAGGCGAATCAGCCCCAGCATTTT
>-|TRBV9|few|TRBJ1-6
CASSVGGEPYNSPLHF
TGTGCCAGCAGCGTAGGCGGGGAACCCTATAATTCACCCCTCCACTTT
>-|TRBV20-1|many|TRBJ1-1
CSAPRRGWTEAFF
TGCAGTGCCCCACGAAGGGGATGGACTGAAGCTTTCTTT
>TRBD1|TRBV6-5|many|TRBJ1-6
CASSHRPGGWNSPLHF
TGTGCCAGCAGCCACCGACCAGGGGGCTGGAATTCACCCCTCCACTTT
>-|TRBV29-1|many|TRBJ2-7
CSVEVTLDSEEQYF
TGCAGCGTTGAAGTTACCCTCGACTCGGAAGAGCAGTACTTC
>-|TRBV12-3/TRBV12-4|many|TRBJ1-1
CASSLVQGGTEAFF
TGTGCCAGCAGTTTAGTACAGGGTGGAACTGAAGCTTTCTTT
>-|TRBV12-3/TRBV12-4|many|TRBJ1-1
CASSSQQGNTEAFF
TGTGCCAGCAGTTCGCAACAGGGGAACACTGAAGCTTTCTTT